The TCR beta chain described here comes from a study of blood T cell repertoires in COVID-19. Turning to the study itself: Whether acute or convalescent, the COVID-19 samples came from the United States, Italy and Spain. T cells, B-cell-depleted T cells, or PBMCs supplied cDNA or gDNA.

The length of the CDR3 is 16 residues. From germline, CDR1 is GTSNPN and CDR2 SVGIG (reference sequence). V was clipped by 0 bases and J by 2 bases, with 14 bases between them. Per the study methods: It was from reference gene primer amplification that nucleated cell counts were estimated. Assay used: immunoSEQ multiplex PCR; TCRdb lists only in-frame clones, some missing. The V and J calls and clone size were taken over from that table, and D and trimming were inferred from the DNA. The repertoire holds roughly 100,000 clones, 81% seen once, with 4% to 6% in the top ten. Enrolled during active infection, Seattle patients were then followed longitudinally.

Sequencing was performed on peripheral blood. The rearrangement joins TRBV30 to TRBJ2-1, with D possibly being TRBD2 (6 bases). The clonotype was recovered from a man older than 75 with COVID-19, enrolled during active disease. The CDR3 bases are TGTGCCTGGAGTGTATACGGGAGTAGCGCCTACAATGAGCAGTTCTTC. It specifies CAWSVYGSSAYNEQFF.